Sequencing of this T cell receptor beta chain was carried out in a study of post-analysis software for immune sequencing data. Researchers reported that TCR beta cDNA libraries carried unique molecular identifiers. Via MiXCR, TCRdb re-called the PCR reads, giving one row per CDR3 protein. The data show over 150,000 distinct CDR3 sequences, around 30% seen once. To note about this clonotype: Its antigen is still unknown. The junction shows a germline mismatch at one end, possibly a read error.

Germline V gene sequence: CDR1 SEHNR, CDR2 FQNEAQ (reference sequence). This CDR3 spans 14 amino acids. Study-wide results and limits: Comparison of patients with controls showed roughly five TRBV segments more frequent in patients, TRBV5-6, TRBV5-1 and TRBV20-1 among them.

The TCR sequence derives from a girl aged 5 to 17 with multiple sclerosis. The sequencing sample was made of blood. The chain uses TRBV7-9 and TRBJ1-4, with 7 nucleotides matching TRBD1. CDR3 in amino acids: CTSSLGQGGEKLFF. CDR3 nucleotide sequence: TGTACCAGCAGCTTAGGGCAGGGGGGCGAAAAACTGTTTTTT.